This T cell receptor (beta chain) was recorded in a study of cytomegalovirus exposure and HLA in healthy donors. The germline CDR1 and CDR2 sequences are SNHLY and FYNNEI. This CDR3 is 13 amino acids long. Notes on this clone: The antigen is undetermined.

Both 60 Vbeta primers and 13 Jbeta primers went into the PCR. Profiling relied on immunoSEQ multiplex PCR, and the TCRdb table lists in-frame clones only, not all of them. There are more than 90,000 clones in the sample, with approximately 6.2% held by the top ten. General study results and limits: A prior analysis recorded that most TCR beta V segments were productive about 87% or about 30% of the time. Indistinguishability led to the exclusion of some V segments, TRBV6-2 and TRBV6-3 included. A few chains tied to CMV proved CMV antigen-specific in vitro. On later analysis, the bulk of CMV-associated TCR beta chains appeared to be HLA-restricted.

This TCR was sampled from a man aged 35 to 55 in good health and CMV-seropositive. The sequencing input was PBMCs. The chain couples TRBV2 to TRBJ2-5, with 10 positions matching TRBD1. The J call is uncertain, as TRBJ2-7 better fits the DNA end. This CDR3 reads CASTGTGDYEQYF. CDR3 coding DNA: TGTGCCAGCACCGGGACAGGGGACTACGAGCAGTACTTC.